This paragraph reports one TCR beta chain. Its antigen is not known. Using unique molecular identifiers, the investigators prepared the TCRbeta library. One entry per CDR3 protein results from TCRdb running MiXCR on the PCR reads. The repertoire holds about 460,000 distinct CDR3 sequences, with around 10% as singletons. The data were obtained in a study of T-cell reconstitution after alpha-beta-depleted transplantation in children. General observations from the study: Newly produced T cells mostly provided counts and TCRbeta diversity after one year, as hyperexpanded clones declined. Certain patients had high TCRbeta diversity at day 60, and it came from recipient T cells and thymic progenitors that survived. There were reportedly several hundred expanded graft clones from which alpha-beta T cells came about two months after transplant.

Trimming took 3 bases from V and 5 from J, leaving 13 bases between them. Germline V CDR1 and CDR2: LNHDA, SQIVND (reference sequence). The CDR3 totals 14 residues. The TCR was taken from a female patient aged 2 to 10 who had a stem cell transplant for aplastic anemia, so the T cells may come from the graft donor. This sample comprised PBMCs, mostly from graft donor cells, obtained 180 days after TCRalphabeta/CD19-depleted stem cell transplant. This sequence joins TRBV19 and TRBJ1-2, with D unresolved. The chain's CDR3 is CASSIYTAFYGYTF. Here the CDR3 DNA reads TGTGCCAGTAGTATTTATACAGCATTTTATGGCTACACCTTC.